This entry lists 12 T cell receptor beta chains sequenced from one sample in a study of blood T cell repertoires in COVID-19. Assay: immunoSEQ multiplex PCR; the TCRdb copy retains only in-frame clones and omits some. The sample holds some 320,000 clones; around 87% are singletons and the top ten take roughly 7.1%. Sequenced input: peripheral blood. Every receptor here comes from a woman between 50 and 59 years old who had recovered from COVID-19.

The V gene is TRBV5-1, the J gene TRBJ2-5, with TRBD2 identical over 9 bases. J was trimmed by 4 bases and V by 4 bases; bases with no gene match: 8. The CDR3 totals 15 residues. Germline values: CDR1 SGHRS, CDR2 YFSETQ. DNA of the CDR3: TGCGCCAGCAGCCAGATAGCGGGAGTTATAGAGACCCAGTACTTC. Translated: CASSQIAGVIETQYF.

This chain's CDR3 is CATSDPGLAARWDTQYF. In DNA, the CDR3 is TGTGCCACCAGTGATCCCGGACTAGCGGCTCGTTGGGATACGCAGTATTTT. This rearrangement joins TRBV24-1 to TRBJ2-3, with 10 bases fitting TRBD2. The CDR3 covers 17 residues. Germline V gene lookup returns CDR1 KGHDR and CDR2 SFDVKD. The J segment lost 6 bases and the V segment lost 3 bases, leaving 11 bases of the junction unmatched.

The rearrangement links TRBV6-5 to TRBJ1-6; the D gene is possibly TRBD1 (6 bases). V lost 8 bases, J lost 10 bases, and 21 bases lay in between. Germline-derived CDR1 and CDR2 are MNHEY and SVGAGI. The CDR3 has 15 residues. The CDR3 DNA is TGTGCCAGCGGGGGCCAGGTGGGCGATGGATCACCCCTCCACTTT. Encoded protein: CASGGQVGDGSPLHF.

The genes are TRBV4-3 and TRBJ2-5, with a weak D call TRBD2 (6 bases). Germline V gene sequence: CDR1 LGHNA, CDR2 YSLEER. The ends were cut back, 0 bases at V and 5 bases at J, with 19 bases in the middle. The CDR3 is made up of 17 amino acids. CDR3 amino acids: CASSQDFRQRAGETQYF. CDR3 nucleotide sequence: TGCGCCAGCAGCCAAGATTTCAGGCAGCGGGCGGGGGAGACCCAGTACTTC.

The CDR3 is CASIPAADTQYF. For the CDR3, the DNA is TGTGCCAGTATTCCTGCAGCGGATACGCAGTATTTT. This sequence joins TRBV19 and TRBJ2-3; D ambiguous. With 7 bases removed from V and 6 bases from J, the gap between germline ends came to 11 bases. CDR1 and CDR2 (germline): LNHDA, SQIVND (reference sequence). The CDR3 covers 12 residues.

This clone was observed a handful of times. Other DNA sequences in the same sample also yield this CDR3. The chain joins TRBV3-1 (or the pseudogene TRBV3-2) to TRBJ2-5; D is unclear. Between the trimmed V and J ends, which lost 5 bases and 1 base, there was a span of 11 bases. CDR3 length: 14 amino acids. Looked up from germline, CDR1 is LGHDT and CDR2 is YNNKEL (reference sequence). The CDR3 loop is CASSKRHSQETQYF. Here the CDR3 DNA reads TGTGCCAGCAGCAAAAGACACAGCCAAGAGACCCAGTACTTC.

This chain uses TRBV11-2 with TRBJ2-7, with TRBD2 identical over 10 bases. The germline V gene encodes CDR1 SGHAT and CDR2 FQNNGV. The CDR3 runs to 15 residues. After removal of 2 bases from V and 1 base from J, the junction contained 2 bases not matched to a gene. The CDR3 nucleotides are TGTGCCAGCAGCTTACTAGCGGGGGCATCCTACGAGCAGTACTTC. Its protein is CASSLLAGASYEQYF.

The CDR3 DNA follows: TGTGCCAGCAGCTTCAGTCGACAGGGTGGGACCGGGGAGCTGTTTTTT. It specifies CASSFSRQGGTGELFF. The chain combines TRBV7-2 with TRBJ2-2, with 7 bases that match TRBD1. J was trimmed by 5 bases and V by 3 bases; bases with no gene match: 9. Germline assignment: CDR1 SGHTA and CDR2 FQGNSA. The CDR3 loop spans 16 amino acids.

This clone was picked up a small number of times. The CDR3 DNA follows: TGTGCCAGCTCACCGGACAGCGGCGGCACCATATATTTT. Residues: CASSPDSGGTIYF. The rearrangement joins TRBV18 to TRBJ1-3; weak D call: TRBD1 (6 bases). This CDR3 is built from 13 residues. Germline lookup yields CDR1 KGHSH and CDR2 LQKENI. V dropped 3 bases and J dropped 9 bases, with 12 bases sitting between them.

This clone was seen a single time. This chain joins TRBV10-2 and TRBJ2-5, with 13 nucleotides matching TRBD2. This CDR3 contains 14 residues. Germline trimming cut 6 bases from V and 5 bases from J; bases unmatched to any gene: 3. Germline V CDR1 and CDR2: WSHSY, SAAADI. CDR3 DNA sequence: TGCGCCAGCAGCGGGACTAGCGGGAAGGAGACCCAGTACTTC. Its protein product is CASSGTSGKETQYF.

This clone was picked up a small number of times. The chain combines TRBV7-2 with TRBJ2-3, with D uncertain. V dropped 2 bases and J dropped 7 bases, with 10 bases sitting between them. Germline V gives CDR1 SGHTA, CDR2 FQGNSA. There are 13 residues in the CDR3. CDR3 DNA: TGTGCCAGCAGCTTATCTGACGACAATACGCAGTATTTT. Protein product: CASSLSDDNTQYF.

The table lists this clone with a count of one. V gene TRBV29-1 combines with J gene TRBJ2-7; 8 bases match TRBD1. Germline CDR1 is SQVTM and CDR2 is ANQGSEA. V lost 4 bases, J lost 6 bases, and 11 bases stayed unmatched. The CDR3 loop spans 14 amino acids. This chain's CDR3 is CSVAGETGEIEQYF. CDR3 in DNA: TGCAGCGTTGCAGGGGAGACAGGGGAGATCGAGCAGTACTTC.